The clone carrying this T cell receptor (beta chain) was counted once. Antigen specificity is unknown. The CDR3 has 15 amino acids. V shed 5 bases and J 8 bases; nucleotides not matched to a gene: 9. Germline V gene data show CDR1 as MNHEY and CDR2 as SMNVEV (reference sequence). This sample was included in a study of beta chain features in type 1 diabetes. About the research overall: Patient and healthy donor groups were alike in age, gender and cell yields.

Expressed TCRB transcripts got sequenced, as all isolated RNA was reverse transcribed. Profiled with immunoSEQ multiplex PCR; TCRdb holds only in-frame clones, not every one. In the table there are 120,000 to 150,000 clones, about 10% of which are singletons. Study-wide points: Type 1 diabetes patients showed fewer insertions and more deletions at VDJ junctions.

Sequencing was carried out using naive CD4+ T cells from blood. V usage is TRBV27 and J usage is TRBJ1-4, with 9 nucleotides matching TRBD1. This TCR was recovered from a young man in good health. This CDR3 is CASSPTGTGREKLFF. The CDR3 coding sequence is TGTGCCAGCAGTCCCACCGGGACAGGGCGAGAAAAACTGTTTTTT.